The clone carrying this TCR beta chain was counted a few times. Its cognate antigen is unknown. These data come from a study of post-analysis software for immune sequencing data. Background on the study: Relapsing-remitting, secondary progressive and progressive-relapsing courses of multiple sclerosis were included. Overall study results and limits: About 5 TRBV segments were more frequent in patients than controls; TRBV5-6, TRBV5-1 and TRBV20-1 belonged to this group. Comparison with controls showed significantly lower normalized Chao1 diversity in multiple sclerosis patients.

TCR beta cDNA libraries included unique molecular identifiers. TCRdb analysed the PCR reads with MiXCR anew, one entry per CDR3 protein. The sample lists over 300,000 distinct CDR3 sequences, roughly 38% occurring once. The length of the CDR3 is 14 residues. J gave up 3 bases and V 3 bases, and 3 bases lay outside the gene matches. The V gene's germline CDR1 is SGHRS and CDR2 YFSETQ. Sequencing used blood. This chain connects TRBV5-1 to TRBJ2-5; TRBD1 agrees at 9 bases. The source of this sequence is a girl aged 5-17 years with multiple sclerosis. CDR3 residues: CASSWTGAEETQYF. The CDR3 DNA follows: TGCGCCAGCAGCTGGACAGGGGCCGAAGAGACCCAGTACTTC.